This TCR beta chain was captured by sequencing in a study of early T cells in non-severe SARS-CoV-2 infection. Study information: Bulk RNA isolated from unsorted whole blood underwent sequencing; chains were not paired.

Study-wide results and limits: Anti-spike CD8 responses were favored by VDJdb matching, which missed private and CD4 specificities.

As part of library construction, unique molecular identifiers were attached to individual cDNA molecules. One entry per CDR3 protein results from TCRdb running MiXCR on the 5' RACE reads. The sample gives more than 50,000 distinct CDR3 sequences, 5.6% of which show up once; under 8% is in the top ten. This clonotype was recorded many times. Its matching antigen is unknown. The sequence came from an adult who was a healthcare worker with PCR-confirmed SARS-CoV-2 infection or an uninfected control (not recorded which). The sequencing sample was made of whole blood.

Here the CDR3 DNA reads TGTGCCAGCAGCACGCGTACACTGGACTCCTACGAGCAGTACTTC. This gives the protein CASSTRTLDSYEQYF. The V gene is TRBV21-1, the J gene TRBJ2-7. TRBV21-1 represents a pseudogene. This CDR3 contains 15 residues.